The 30 T cell receptor beta chains listed next were all sequenced from one sample in a study of radiotherapy plus CTLA-4 blockade in lung cancer. The method was immunoSEQ multiplex PCR; TCRdb's version includes in-frame clones alone and lacks a portion of them. The sample gives 90,000 to 95,000 clones, under 90% of which show up once; more than 0.75% is in the top ten. The source material was peripheral blood, sampled from a patient treated with radiotherapy plus ipilimumab. Receptor source: a human donor with non-small cell lung cancer who had stable disease on radiotherapy plus ipilimumab.

The chain is built from TRBV18 and TRBJ1-5; 9 bases line up with TRBD1. The junction had 7 bases not matched to a gene; V was cut back by 3 bases and J by 7 bases. Germline lookup yields CDR1 KGHSH and CDR2 LQKENI. The CDR3 has 15 amino acids. CDR3 DNA sequence: TGTGCCAGCTCACCGGGACAGGGTTTTGGGCAGCCCCAGCATTTT. It encodes CASSPGQGFGQPQHF.

The V call is TRBV9, the J call TRBJ2-5; D is unclear. The V end lost 0 bases, the J end lost 5 bases, and 8 bases lay between the germline ends. The CDR3 sequence is 13 residues long. Germline lookup yields CDR1 SGDLS and CDR2 YYNGEE. This chain's CDR3 is CASSVGSLETQYF. In DNA, the CDR3 is TGTGCCAGCAGCGTAGGCTCGTTGGAGACCCAGTACTTC.

This chain connects TRBV27 to TRBJ2-7; TRBD2 is a possible D gene (5 bases). Trimming shortened V by 5 bases and J by 0 bases, and 14 bases separated the two germline ends. Germline V gives CDR1 MNHEY, CDR2 SMNVEV (reference sequence). CDR3 length: 15 residues. Here the CDR3 reads CASSPEAVSSYEQYF. The CDR3 bases are TGTGCCAGCAGTCCGGAGGCCGTAAGCTCCTACGAGCAGTACTTC.

The gene calls are TRBV7-2 and TRBJ2-3; D gene uncertain. With 2 bases removed from V and 6 bases from J, the gap between germline ends came to 6 bases. The CDR3 covers 12 residues. Looked up from germline, CDR1 is SGHTA and CDR2 is FQGNSA. The CDR3 sequence is CASSLFEDTQYF. For the CDR3, the DNA is TGTGCCAGCAGCTTATTCGAGGATACGCAGTATTTT.

This sequence joins TRBV18 and TRBJ1-5; maybe TRBD1 (6 bases). V was pared by 4 bases and J by 0 bases, with 10 bases between. Germline V gives CDR1 KGHSH, CDR2 LQKENI. The CDR3 is 15 amino acids. CDR3 sequence: CASSLDSYSNQPQHF. CDR3 in DNA: TGTGCCAGCTCACTGGACAGCTATAGCAATCAGCCCCAGCATTTT.

This clone was seen only once. The genes are TRBV7-6 and TRBJ2-5; no clear D. Germline V CDR1 and CDR2: SGHVS, FNYEAQ. V was shortened by 5 bases and J by 9 bases, with 13 bases between the two germline ends. The CDR3 sequence is 12 residues long. The DNA of the CDR3 is TGTGCCAGCAGCAGCGCCCTGTCGGCCCAGTACTTC. It encodes CASSSALSAQYF.

In its sample, this clone was seen once. The chain couples TRBV15 to TRBJ2-5, with D perhaps TRBD1 (6 bases). This CDR3 is built from 14 residues. The V gene lost 2 bases and the J gene lost 3 bases, with 10 bases spanning the gap. Germline V CDR1 and CDR2: LNHNV, YYDKDF (reference sequence). CDR3 coding DNA: TGTGCCACCAGCAGACAGGGGAAGGAAGAGACCCAGTACTTC. It codes for CATSRQGKEETQYF.

The rearrangement joins TRBV5-4 to TRBJ2-1; 7 nucleotides match TRBD1. The CDR3 loop spans 14 amino acids. With 2 bases clipped from V and 5 bases from J, the junction kept 4 bases outside the gene matches. CDR1 is SGHNT and CDR2 is YYREEE in the germline V gene (reference sequence). This CDR3 is CASSFGQENNEQFF. CDR3 nucleotide sequence: TGTGCCAGCAGCTTCGGACAGGAGAACAATGAGCAGTTCTTC.

V usage is TRBV6-5 and J usage is TRBJ2-3; no clear D. The CDR3 spans 15 residues. The germline V gene has CDR1 MNHEY and CDR2 SVGAGI. V was pared by 0 bases and J by 8 bases, with 15 bases between. The CDR3 sequence is CASSYSRESLPTQYF. DNA of the CDR3: TGTGCCAGCAGTTACTCTAGGGAATCACTTCCTACGCAGTATTTT.

The V call is TRBV6-1, the J call TRBJ1-6; no definite D call. Trimming took off 2 bases at V and 9 bases at J, with 8 bases between the two ends. Germline V gives CDR1 MNHNS, CDR2 SASEGT. The CDR3 runs to 13 residues. In DNA, the CDR3 is TGTGCCAGCAGTGAATTTAAAAGTTCACCCCTCCACTTT. Residues: CASSEFKSSPLHF.

As DNA, the CDR3 is TGTGCCAGCGCAAGTTTAGGGCGGGATTCCTACAATGAGCAGTTCTTC. This encodes CASASLGRDSYNEQFF. The chain couples TRBV27 to TRBJ2-1; TRBD2 is a possible D gene (6 bases). The CDR3 length is 16 residues. The V gene lost 8 bases and the J gene lost 1 base, with 18 bases spanning the gap. The germline CDR1 and CDR2 sequences are MNHEY and SMNVEV (reference sequence).

The chain is built from TRBV6-5 and TRBJ2-7; D not resolved. Looked up from germline, CDR1 is MNHEY and CDR2 is SVGAGI. The CDR3 spans 14 residues. V was clipped by 6 bases and J by 2 bases, with 14 bases between them. In nucleotides, the CDR3 is TGTGCCAGCAGACGTATGAGGCTTGCCTACGAGCAGTACTTC. Translated: CASRRMRLAYEQYF.

This rearrangement joins TRBV4-1 to TRBJ2-1, with D perhaps matching TRBD1 (5 bases). Germline V gene sequence: CDR1 MGHRA, CDR2 YSYEKL. The V end lost 5 bases, the J end lost 0 bases, and 14 bases lay between the germline ends. This CDR3 comprises 16 residues. Here the CDR3 reads CASSTDSGSSYNEQFF. Here the CDR3 DNA reads TGCGCCAGCAGCACCGACAGTGGAAGCTCCTACAATGAGCAGTTCTTC.

The rearrangement uses TRBV9 and TRBJ2-1, with D possibly being TRBD2 (6 bases). V was clipped by 4 bases and J by 9 bases, with 23 bases between them. Germline CDR1 reads SGDLS; CDR2 reads YYNGEE. This CDR3 comprises 16 residues. DNA for the CDR3: TGTGCCAGCAGCTCGGGACCCCTGAACTCCGGGAGTGAGCAGTTCTTC. Amino acids: CASSSGPLNSGSEQFF.

A word on this clone: Germline is not matched at one junction end, which may reflect a read error. J is TRBJ1-1 and V is TRBV18; maybe TRBD1 (6 bases). This CDR3 comprises 13 residues. Germline V gene sequence: CDR1 KGHSH, CDR2 LQKENI. As DNA, the CDR3 is TGTGCCAGCTCACCACTTCGGGACACAGAAGCTTTCTTT. Amino acids: CASSPLRDTEAFF. The full variable domain, in which reference TRBV18 and TRBJ1-1 provide the parts outside the CDR3, is NAGVMQNPRHLVRRRGQEARLRCSPMKGHSHVYWYRQLPEEGLKFMVYLQKENIIDESGMPKERFSAEFPKEGPSILRIQQVVRGDSAAYFCASSPLRDTEAFFGQGTRLTVV.

The CDR3 loop is CASSVAPGVYEQYF. In DNA form, the CDR3 reads TGTGCCAGCAGCGTAGCCCCCGGGGTTTACGAGCAGTACTTC. The chain joins TRBV9 to TRBJ2-7; a weak D match, TRBD2 (5 bases). Germline CDR1 reads SGDLS; CDR2 reads YYNGEE. The CDR3 sequence is 14 residues long. Trimming removed 0 bases from V and 4 bases from J, with 11 bases in between. Drawing the rest from reference TRBV9 and TRBJ2-7, the complete variable domain is DSGVTQTPKHLITATGQRVTLRCSPRSGDLSVYWYQQSLDQGLQFLIQYYNGEERAKGNILERFSAQQFPDLHSELNLSSLELGDSALYFCASSVAPGVYEQYFGPGTRLTVT.

Turning to this clone: Other DNA sequences from this sample encode an identical CDR3 as well. This chain links TRBV19 with TRBJ1-2; possibly TRBD1 for D (6 bases). Trimming took 5 bases from V and 2 from J, leaving 9 bases between them. Germline assignment: CDR1 LNHDA and CDR2 SQIVND (reference sequence). The CDR3 consists of 13 residues. Here the CDR3 reads CASSPTGNYGYTF. The DNA for the CDR3 is TGTGCCAGTAGTCCAACAGGGAACTATGGCTACACCTTC.

This clone was seen a single time. The chain couples TRBV7-9 to TRBJ2-5, with TRBD1 matching 10 bases. The J segment lost 4 bases and the V segment lost 5 bases, leaving 4 bases of the junction unmatched. CDR1 is SEHNR and CDR2 is FQNEAQ in the germline V gene (reference sequence). CDR3 length equals 14 residues. This chain's CDR3 is CASSADRGIETQYF. CDR3 coding DNA: TGTGCCAGCAGCGCGGACAGGGGGATAGAGACCCAGTACTTC. Using reference TRBV7-9 and TRBJ2-5 for the parts outside the CDR3, the full variable domain is DTGVSQNPRHKITKRGQNVTFRCDPISEHNRLYWYRQTLGQGPEFLTYFQNEAQLEKSRLLSDRFSAERPKGSFSTLEIQRTEQGDSAMYLCASSADRGIETQYFGPGTRLLVL.

The J gene is TRBJ2-3, the V gene TRBV2; 8 nucleotides align to TRBD1. Germline CDR1 and CDR2: SNHLY and FYNNEI. Unmatched junction bases numbered 15, after V lost 6 bases and J lost 1 base. The CDR3 contains 18 residues. This CDR3 is CASSRPGQVSGGTDTQYF. DNA for the CDR3: TGTGCCAGCAGCCGCCCGGGACAGGTCTCCGGTGGCACAGATACGCAGTATTTT.

The J gene is TRBJ1-3, the V gene TRBV6-5; D possibly corresponds to TRBD1 (6 bases). The CDR3 has 16 amino acids. Trimming cost V 2 bases and J 2 bases, with 13 bases left between them. From germline, CDR1 is MNHEY and CDR2 SVGAGI. The CDR3 region has the DNA TGTGCCAGCAGTTACGAGGGGGGGCGGACTGGAAACACCATATATTTT. Its protein product is CASSYEGGRTGNTIYF.

The rearrangement links TRBV7-2 to TRBJ2-4, with no clear D. Germline-derived CDR1 and CDR2 are SGHTA and FQGNSA. The length of the CDR3 is 15 residues. V was trimmed by 6 bases and J by 0 bases, leaving 12 bases between them. The CDR3 protein is CASRLGLGAKNIQYF. The CDR3 nucleotides read TGTGCCAGCAGATTGGGCCTCGGAGCCAAAAACATTCAGTACTTC.

The chain is built from TRBV7-2 and TRBJ2-5; D possibly corresponds to TRBD1 (6 bases). Germline CDR1 SGHTA, CDR2 FQGNSA. With 1 base removed from V and 4 bases from J, the gap between germline ends came to 16 bases. The length of the CDR3 is 16 residues. The CDR3 sequence: CASSLELFGGGETQYF. The CDR3 DNA reads TGTGCCAGCAGCTTAGAGCTTTTTGGGGGCGGAGAGACCCAGTACTTC. Supplemented by reference TRBV7-2 and TRBJ2-5, the full variable domain reads GAGVSQSPSNKVTEKGKDVELRCDPISGHTALYWYRQSLGQGLEFLIYFQGNSAPDKSGLPSDRFSAERTGGSVSTLTIQRTQQEDSAVYLCASSLELFGGGETQYFGPGTRLLVL.

The rearrangement links TRBV13 to TRBJ2-1, with D unresolved. The CDR3 sequence is 12 residues long. The germline V gene has CDR1 PRHDT and CDR2 FYEKMQ (reference sequence). V lost 3 bases, J lost 6 bases, and 6 bases lay in between. This CDR3 reads CASSFVANEQFF. CDR3 bases: TGTGCCAGCAGCTTCGTCGCCAATGAGCAGTTCTTC.

The gene calls are TRBV28 and TRBJ2-1; TRBD2 aligns across 11 bases. CDR3 length equals 17 residues. Per the germline V gene, CDR1 is MDHEN and CDR2 is SYDVKM. The V and J ends lost 2 bases and 3 bases, in that order; junction bases with no gene match: 6. The CDR3 DNA is TGTGCCAGCAGTTTACCCATCCTAGCGGGGGGCTACAATGAGCAGTTCTTC. Its translation is CASSLPILAGGYNEQFF.

With regard to this clone: Other nucleotide sequences in the sample specify the same CDR3. The rearrangement uses TRBV5-1 and TRBJ2-5, with a possible D match to TRBD1 (6 bases). Germline V gives CDR1 SGHRS, CDR2 YFSETQ. CDR3 length: 14 amino acids. The ends were cut back, 0 bases at V and 1 base at J, with 7 bases in the middle. In DNA, the CDR3 is TGCGCCAGCAGCTTGGTAGGGGGCCAAGAGACCCAGTACTTC. Residues: CASSLVGGQETQYF.

As concerns this clone: The identical CDR3 is also encoded by other nucleotide sequences in the sample. The chain links TRBV28 to TRBJ2-7; unclear D gene. Germline loops: CDR1 MDHEN, CDR2 SYDVKM. Trimming took 4 bases from V and 1 from J, leaving 2 bases between them. The CDR3 is 11 residues long. CDR3: CASSSSYEQYF. The CDR3 DNA reads as TGTGCCAGCAGTTCGTCCTACGAGCAGTACTTC. Combining the CDR3 with reference TRBV28 and TRBJ2-7 gives the whole variable domain DVKVTQSSRYLVKRTGEKVFLECVQDMDHENMFWYRQDPGLGLRLIYFSYDVKMKEKGDIPEGYSVSREKKERFSLILESASTNQTSMYLCASSSSYEQYFGPGTRLTVT.

V and J are TRBV5-1 and TRBJ2-7; TRBD2 is a possible D gene (6 bases). CDR3 length equals 16 residues. V gave up 4 bases and J gave up 7 bases, with 24 bases separating them. Germline V gene data show CDR1 as SGHRS and CDR2 as YFSETQ. For the CDR3, the DNA is TGCGCCAGCAGCCTACTACCGGGACTGGGTTTAATGGAGCAGTACTTC. Its protein product is CASSLLPGLGLMEQYF.

The genes are TRBV15 and TRBJ1-2; 7 bases fit TRBD1. The CDR3 is 16 residues long. V lost 5 bases and J lost 7; bases outside the gene matches: 16. The V gene's germline CDR1 is LNHNV and CDR2 YYDKDF (reference sequence). The CDR3 DNA is TGTGCCACCAGCGACAGATTGCAGGGGGGCTGGGCTGGCTACACCTTC. This translates into CATSDRLQGGWAGYTF.

With regard to this clone: The same CDR3 is also encoded by other DNA sequences in this sample. The chain combines TRBV9 with TRBJ2-1; unclear D gene. Germline assignment: CDR1 SGDLS and CDR2 YYNGEE. V was clipped by 0 bases and J by 1 base, with 5 bases between them. The CDR3 is 14 amino acids. CDR3 region: CASSVGGSYNEQFF. In nucleotides, the CDR3 is TGTGCCAGCAGCGTAGGAGGATCCTACAATGAGCAGTTCTTC.

The chain employs TRBV9 and TRBJ2-7; possible D gene TRBD2, 7 bases. The CDR3 is 14 residues long. CDR1 is SGDLS, CDR2 YYNGEE, per germline. Trimming cost V 3 bases and J 2 bases, with 12 bases left between them. CDR3 DNA sequence: TGTGCCAGCAGCGCCGGAGGGGGGGCCTACGAGCAGTACTTC. This codes for CASSAGGGAYEQYF.